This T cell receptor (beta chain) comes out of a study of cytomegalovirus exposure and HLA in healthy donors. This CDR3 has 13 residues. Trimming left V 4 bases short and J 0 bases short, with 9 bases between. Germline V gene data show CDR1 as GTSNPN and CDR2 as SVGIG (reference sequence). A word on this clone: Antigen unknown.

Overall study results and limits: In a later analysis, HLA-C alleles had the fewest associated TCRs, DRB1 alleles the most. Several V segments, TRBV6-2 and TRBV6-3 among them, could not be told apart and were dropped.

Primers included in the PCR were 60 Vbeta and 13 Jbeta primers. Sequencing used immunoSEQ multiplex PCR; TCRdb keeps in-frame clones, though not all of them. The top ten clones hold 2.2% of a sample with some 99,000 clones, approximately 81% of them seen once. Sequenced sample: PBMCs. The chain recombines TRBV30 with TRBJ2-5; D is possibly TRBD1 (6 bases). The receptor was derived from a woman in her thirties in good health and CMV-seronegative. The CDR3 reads CAWTGVDQETQYF. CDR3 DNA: TGTGCCTGGACAGGGGTGGACCAAGAGACCCAGTACTTC. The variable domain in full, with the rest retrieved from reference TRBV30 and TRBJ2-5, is SQTIHQWPATLVQPVGSPLSLECTVEGTSNPNLYWYRQAAGRGLQLLFYSVGIGQISSEVPQNLSASRPQDRQFILSSKKLLLSDSGFYLCAWTGVDQETQYFGPGTRLLVL.